The clone carrying this TCR beta chain was seen at least ten times. Antigen: not known. The CDR3 covers 14 residues. V shed 4 bases and J shed 0 bases, with 7 bases lying between them. Germline CDR1 is SNHLY and CDR2 is FYNNEI. The sample is drawn from a study of T cells in Graves' hyperthyroidism and ophthalmopathy. Study-wide findings and caveats: Patients with ophthalmopathy were separated from those with stable hyperthyroidism by a 13 V-J model.

Diagnoses were made from clinical symptoms, serum measures (thyroxine and TRAb), thyroid ultrasound and orbital computed tomography. Amplified TCR beta CDR3 regions derived from RNA transcripts. Using the HTBI primer set, a first-round RT-PCR was run on the TCR CDR3. TCRdb independently ran MiXCR on the multiplex PCR reads; one entry per CDR3 protein. The table records roughly 570,000 distinct CDR3 sequences, about 43% of them present only once. Sequencing used peripheral blood or thyroid tissue (not recorded which). This TCR was sampled from an adult woman with Graves' disease, either hyperthyroidism or ophthalmopathy (not recorded which). The chain uses TRBV2 and TRBJ1-5; D is ambiguous. The CDR3 DNA follows: TGTGCCAGCAGTGGGACGGATAGCAATCAGCCCCAGCATTTT. This codes for CASSGTDSNQPQHF.